The clone carrying this TCR beta chain came up a few times. As yet, its antigen is unknown. This CDR3 has 14 amino acids. Unmatched junction bases numbered 5, after V lost 5 bases and J lost 7 bases. Germline V CDR1 and CDR2: SEHNR, FQNEAQ (reference sequence). This sample was taken from a study of beta chain features in type 1 diabetes. Findings and caveats of the study: Insertions at VDJ junctions were less frequent in type 1 diabetes patients. These patients also deleted more nucleotides at the same junctions. Over-representation of high TCR-expressing cells was a possible consequence of cDNA sequencing.

Expressed TCRB transcripts got sequenced, as all isolated RNA was reverse transcribed. The protocol was immunoSEQ multiplex PCR, while the TCRdb copy is restricted to in-frame clones and leaves out a portion. The sample shows about 400,000 clones, 10% to 15% of them seen only once. The chain uses TRBV7-9 and TRBJ2-1; 10 bases are shared with TRBD2. Source material: naive CD4+ T cells from blood. This clonotype was sampled from a man aged 18 to 29 in good health. CDR3 residues: CASSPGTSVNEQFF. The DNA of the CDR3 is TGTGCCAGCAGCCCCGGGACTAGCGTAAATGAGCAGTTCTTC.